The 19 T cell receptor beta chains below were found in one sample sequenced in a study of Graves' ophthalmopathy and Graves' hyperthyroidism. The study amplified TCR beta CDR3 regions using RNA transcripts. HTBI primers were employed in first-round RT-PCR, then a second-round multiplex PCR followed. TCRdb reprocessed the multiplex PCR reads via MiXCR and lists one record per CDR3 protein. The data hold 200,000 to 300,000 distinct CDR3 sequences, with roughly 50% observed a single time. The sequenced sample consisted of peripheral blood. The receptor source for this set is an adult man with Graves' ophthalmopathy.

The gene calls are TRBV20-1 and TRBJ1-2; TRBD1 matches 8 bases. The CDR3 sequence is 14 residues long. Germline loops: CDR1 DFQATT, CDR2 SNEGSKA (reference sequence). V shed 4 bases, J shed 2 bases, and the junction held 6 bases outside the gene matches. For the CDR3, the DNA is TGCAGTGCTATCCCGACAGGGGAGAACTATGGCTACACCTTC. This encodes CSAIPTGENYGYTF.

The gene calls are TRBV20-1 and TRBJ1-1, with 9 bases lining up with TRBD1. V was pared by 5 bases and J by 2 bases, with 6 bases of the junction left unmatched. In germline, CDR1 is DFQATT, CDR2 SNEGSKA (reference sequence). The CDR3 has 14 amino acids. The CDR3 reads CSAEPGQGNTEAFF. As DNA, the CDR3 is TGCAGTGCTGAACCGGGACAGGGAAACACTGAAGCTTTCTTT.

The genes are TRBV19 and TRBJ2-2, with TRBD1 identical over 8 bases. CDR3 length: 15 residues. The V segment lost 6 bases and the J segment 4 bases; nucleotides outside the gene matches: 7. Germline CDR1 reads LNHDA; CDR2 reads SQIVND (reference sequence). DNA for the CDR3: TGTGCCAGTAGATATGACAGGGGCGGCACCGGGGAGCTGTTTTTT. This codes for CASRYDRGGTGELFF.

This clonotype has just a few counts. The gene calls are TRBV9 and TRBJ2-6, with 7 bases aligning to TRBD1. The CDR3 runs to 15 residues. The J segment lost 3 bases and the V segment lost 2 bases, leaving 2 bases of the junction unmatched. CDR1 and CDR2 (germline): SGDLS, YYNGEE. The CDR3 reads CASSVTGVGANVLTF. The CDR3 DNA sequence: TGTGCCAGCAGCGTTACAGGGGTTGGGGCCAACGTCCTGACTTTC.

This clonotype was counted ten times or more. The chain employs TRBV12-3 or TRBV12-4 and TRBJ1-5; TRBD1 might be the D (6 bases). Trimming cost V 5 bases and J 0 bases, with 14 bases left between them. This CDR3 has 16 amino acids. CDR3 in DNA: TGTGCCAGCAGTACCGGGACACCTTATAGCAATCAGCCCCAGCATTTT. This encodes CASSTGTPYSNQPQHF.

The chain recombines TRBV7-9 with TRBJ2-7, with 10 bases fitting TRBD2. The CDR3 is 15 residues long. J was trimmed by 3 bases and V by 3 bases; bases with no gene match: 5. The germline V gene has CDR1 SEHNR and CDR2 FQNEAQ (reference sequence). DNA for the CDR3: TGTGCCAGCAGCTTTTCGGTAGCGGGAGGCTACGAGCAGTACTTC. Translated, it gives CASSFSVAGGYEQYF.

This clonotype was recorded at least ten times. The chain recombines TRBV29-1 with TRBJ2-7; 7 bases are a match to TRBD1. The germline gives CDR1 SQVTM, CDR2 ANQGSEA. The junction had 3 bases not matched to a gene; V was cut back by 4 bases and J by 0 bases. The CDR3 consists of 13 residues. The CDR3 DNA reads as TGCAGCGTTGTTAGGGGGCACTCCTACGAGCAGTACTTC. Its translation: CSVVRGHSYEQYF.

Regarding this clonotype: At one of its ends the junction is not consistent with the germline gene, which may arise from a read error. This chain joins TRBV7-7 and TRBJ1-4, with 10 bases that match TRBD1. Germline V gene sequence: CDR1 SSHAT, CDR2 FNYEAQ (reference sequence). The CDR3 totals 19 residues. This CDR3 reads CASSLTAGTGEATNEKLFF. CDR3 nucleotide sequence: TGTGCTAGCAGCTTAACAGCCGGGACAGGGGAGGCAACTAATGAAAAACTGTTTTTT.

Concerning this clonotype: This clone may be a read error of a much larger clone one base away. The J gene is TRBJ2-5, the V gene TRBV10-1, with TRBD1 matching 8 bases. The CDR3 loop spans 14 amino acids. Germline CDR1 is WNHNN and CDR2 is SYGVQD (reference sequence). Written as DNA, the CDR3 is TGCACCAGCAGTGAGGACAGGGTCCAAGAGACCCAGTACTTC. Translated, it gives CTSSEDRVQETQYF.

The chain joins TRBV9 to TRBJ2-2; D ambiguous. Germline V gene data show CDR1 as SGDLS and CDR2 as YYNGEE. The CDR3 is made up of 17 amino acids. Trimming left V 3 bases short and J 4 bases short, with 19 bases between. CDR3 DNA sequence: TGTGCCAGCAGCGCTCCGGCGGCAGATCGCTTCACCGGGGAGCTGTTTTTT. Translation: CASSAPAADRFTGELFF.

The chain is built from TRBV7-6 and TRBJ1-1; TRBD1 aligns across 7 bases. Germline-derived CDR1 and CDR2 are SGHVS and FNYEAQ. The CDR3 sequence is 16 residues long. The V and J ends lost 5 bases and 1 base, in that order; junction bases with no gene match: 10. CDR3 sequence reads: CASSLSRQGTNTEAFF. The CDR3 DNA sequence: TGTGCCAGCAGCCTCTCCCGACAGGGCACGAACACTGAAGCTTTCTTT.

This clonotype came up many times. The chain recombines TRBV14 with TRBJ2-2; no firm D call. V was clipped by 4 bases and J by 4 bases, with 7 bases between them. The germline V gene has CDR1 SGHDN and CDR2 FVKESK. The CDR3 loop spans 13 amino acids. CDR3 loop: CASSRQATGELFF. In DNA, the CDR3 is TGTGCCAGCAGCCGACAAGCCACCGGGGAGCTGTTTTTT.

This clonotype was picked up one time. The rearrangement links TRBV25-1 to TRBJ1-2, with D possibly being TRBD1 (5 bases). Trimming left V 1 base short and J 2 bases short, with 23 bases between. Germline values: CDR1 MGHDK, CDR2 SYGVNS. The CDR3 is 19 residues long. CDR3 sequence (DNA): TGTGCCAGCAGTGAATTTTTTGCGGGGGGGGAAGACCCCAACTATGGCTACACCTTC. Protein sequence: CASSEFFAGGEDPNYGYTF.

This clonotype was recorded at least ten times. The chain is built from TRBV7-6 and TRBJ2-5; 8 bases agree with TRBD1. With V trimmed by 7 bases and J by 10 bases, 14 bases remained unmatched. The CDR3 totals 14 residues. Germline V gene data show CDR1 as SGHVS and CDR2 as FNYEAQ. As DNA, the CDR3 is TGTGCCAGCATCCAAACCGGGACAGGAGGGATCCAGTACTTC. As protein: CASIQTGTGGIQYF. Filled out from reference TRBV7-6 and TRBJ2-5, the complete variable domain reads GAGVSQSPRYKVTKRGQDVALRCDPISGHVSLYWYRQALGQGPEFLTYFNYEAQQDKSGLPNDRFSAERPEGSISTLTIQRTEQRDSAMYRCASIQTGTGGIQYFGPGTRLLVL.

This clonotype has a handful of counts. The V call is TRBV2, the J call TRBJ1-4; maybe TRBD1 (6 bases). The CDR3 is 16 amino acids. The germline CDR1 and CDR2 sequences are SNHLY and FYNNEI. V gave up 5 bases and J gave up 2 bases, with 15 bases separating them. This CDR3 is CASSRNDRNTNEKLFF. The CDR3 DNA reads as TGTGCCAGCAGTCGAAACGACAGGAACACTAATGAAAAACTGTTTTTT.

The J gene is TRBJ2-5, the V gene TRBV7-8, with TRBD1 as a possible D gene (5 bases). Per the germline V gene, CDR1 is SGHVS and CDR2 is FQNEAQ. The CDR3 extends over 15 amino acids. V lost 5 bases and J lost 0, with 13 bases in between. CDR3 sequence (DNA): TGTGCCAGCAGCGGGCGACAGTCGTACCAAGAGACCCAGTACTTC. This sequence encodes CASSGRQSYQETQYF.

This clonotype appeared a few times. The chain links TRBV6-5 to TRBJ1-2, with TRBD1 as a possible D gene (6 bases). The CDR3 is 12 amino acids. V gave up 7 bases and J gave up 8 bases, with 14 bases separating them. Germline loops: CDR1 MNHEY, CDR2 SVGAGI. The CDR3 DNA follows: TGTGCCAGCAACTCGGCAGGGGTGGGCTACACCTTC. It codes for CASNSAGVGYTF.

The rearrangement links TRBV20-1 to TRBJ2-5, with a weak D call TRBD1 (6 bases). The V end lost 1 base, the J end lost 5 bases, and 20 bases lay between the germline ends. Looked up from germline, CDR1 is DFQATT and CDR2 is SNEGSKA (reference sequence). The CDR3 totals 16 residues. CDR3 nucleotide sequence: TGCAGTGCTAGAGTCCCTCTGTCGGGAAGGGGGGAGACCCAGTACTTC. Its protein product is CSARVPLSGRGETQYF.

The V gene is TRBV2, the J gene TRBJ1-2; D might be TRBD1 (5 bases). The CDR3 length is 13 residues. V was trimmed by 7 bases and J by 0 bases, leaving 9 bases between them. The V gene's germline CDR1 is SNHLY and CDR2 FYNNEI. CDR3 protein: CASTGQANYGYTF. The CDR3 DNA is TGTGCCAGCACCGGACAAGCTAACTATGGCTACACCTTC.